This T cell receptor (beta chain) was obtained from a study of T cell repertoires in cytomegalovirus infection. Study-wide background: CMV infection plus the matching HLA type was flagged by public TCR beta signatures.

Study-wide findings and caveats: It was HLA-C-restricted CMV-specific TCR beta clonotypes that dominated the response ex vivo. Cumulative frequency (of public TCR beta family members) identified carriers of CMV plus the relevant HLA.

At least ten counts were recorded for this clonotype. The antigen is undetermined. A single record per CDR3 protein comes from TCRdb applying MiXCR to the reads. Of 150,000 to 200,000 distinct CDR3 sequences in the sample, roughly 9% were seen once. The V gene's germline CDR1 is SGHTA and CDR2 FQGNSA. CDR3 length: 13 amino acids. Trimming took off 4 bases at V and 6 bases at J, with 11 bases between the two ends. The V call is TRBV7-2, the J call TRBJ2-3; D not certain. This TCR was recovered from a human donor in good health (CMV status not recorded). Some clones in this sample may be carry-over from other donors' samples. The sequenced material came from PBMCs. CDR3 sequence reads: CASSSTFRDTQYF. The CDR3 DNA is TGTGCCAGCAGCTCTACCTTTCGGGATACGCAGTATTTT.